These T cell receptor beta chains were read from a single sample in a study of T cells expressing NK-cell markers. For each CDR3 protein, TCRdb gives one entry from its re-call of the 5' RACE reads, without DNA. The sample includes roughly 120,000 distinct CDR3 sequences. Sequenced sample: blood T cells: a sorted CD56 or NKG2C T cell subset, CD4+ or CD8+ T cells, or bulk PBMC T cells (not recorded which). The receptors stem from a woman aged 18 to 69 in good health. Each CDR3 is given with its conserved first and last residue.

TRBV15	TRBJ2-3	CATSRDRGSSTDTQYF
TRBV11-2	TRBJ2-2	CASSFPDRAGELFF
TRBV20-1	TRBJ2-1	CSARDVSGSSYNEQFF
TRBV27	TRBJ2-7	CASSFSNAYEQYF
TRBV4-2	TRBJ2-7	CASSQDYRWERYEQYF
TRBV27	TRBJ1-2	CASRTTGSGGYTF
TRBV9	TRBJ2-6	CASSVWGSGANVLTF
TRBV7-9	TRBJ2-2	CASSPPGGYRNTGELFF
TRBV7-9	TRBJ1-6	CASRPTGDVSPLHF
TRBV11-2	TRBJ2-7	CASTIGGGLLSGSYEQYF
TRBV19	TRBJ2-3	CASSTRTSTDTQYF
TRBV4-3	TRBJ2-5	CASSQVDRGGETQYF
TRBV24-1	TRBJ2-2	CATTQGTTGELFF
TRBV25-1	TRBJ2-3	CASSALGGRRSTDTQYF
TRBV11-2	TRBJ2-3	CASSQGEGQADTQYF
TRBV15	TRBJ1-1	CATQAEPRVAEAFF
TRBV20-1	TRBJ2-3	CSAREGDTQYF
TRBV3-1	TRBJ2-2	CASSQGAPRHTGELFF
TRBV29-1	TRBJ2-2	CSVVGEAARLNTGELFF
TRBV27	TRBJ1-4	CASSPRDTGHEKLFF
TRBV5-6	TRBJ1-5	CASSEGLGQPQHF
TRBV20-1	TRBJ1-1	CSTGTSLQGNTEAFF
TRBV27	TRBJ2-1	CASSLSSGRSYNEQFF
TRBV7-8	TRBJ2-2	CASSLAGGRAGELFF
TRBV27	TRBJ2-1	CASSRPTTGYNEQFF
TRBV15	TRBJ2-3	CATSRIAGVPDTQYF
TRBV14	TRBJ1-4	CASSQLSRIATNEKLFF
TRBV27	TRBJ2-7	CASSTPGGASYEQYF
TRBV12-3/TRBV12-4	TRBJ2-1	CASSPHPEMGHNEQFF
TRBV29-1	TRBJ2-2	CSVETGGHTGELFF
TRBV20-1	TRBJ1-1	CSATTQQGRGTEAFF
TRBV3-1	TRBJ2-1	CASSQTSASGGTYNEQFF
TRBV7-6	TRBJ2-5	CASSWTSGGPQETQYF
TRBV2	TRBJ2-7	CGIHGAAGDLDEQYF
TRBV5-6	TRBJ1-4	CASSSAGTGNEKLFF
TRBV6-4	TRBJ2-2	CASSEGGTGELFF
TRBV28	TRBJ1-2	CASSPRQGRNYGYTF
TRBV20-1	TRBJ2-7	CSARGTGTRSYEQYF
TRBV7-8	TRBJ2-3	CASSVSGNFADTQYF
TRBV7-9	TRBJ2-3	CASSLVFEDTQYF
TRBV27	TRBJ2-3	CASSFGYTQYF
TRBV7-6	TRBJ2-2	CASSLTGITGELFF
TRBV28	TRBJ2-5	CASSLLQATTGETQYF
TRBV10-3	TRBJ2-2	CAITSGGTGELFF
TRBV7-9	TRBJ1-4	CASSPGRVIGEKLFF
TRBV4-1	TRBJ2-1	CASSQQLAGASTHEQFF
TRBV5-4	TRBJ2-1	CASSNPGLGDNEQFF
TRBV7-9	TRBJ2-7	CASDRGGEQYF
TRBV4-3	TRBJ2-6	CASSQDGGATGANVLTF
TRBV20-1	TRBJ2-7	CSARGLLSYEQYF
TRBV4-3	TRBJ2-4	CASSQDQGFAKNIQYF
TRBV9	TRBJ2-5	CASSATGAAETQYF
TRBV9	TRBJ2-2	CASSEGTGELFF
TRBV11-2	TRBJ2-1	CASSLLAGGHEQFF
TRBV7-2	TRBJ2-1	CASSLLRQSYNEQFF